The T cell receptor (beta chain) described here comes from a study of cytomegalovirus exposure and HLA in healthy donors. At the level of the study: Researchers found that approximately 77% of about 400 genotyped donors fell within the Caucasian-associated ancestry cluster. Study-level findings and limits: One cluster of highly shared sequence variants probably arose as a sequencing artifact.

PCR employed 60 Vbeta and 13 Jbeta primers. The table came from immunoSEQ multiplex PCR; TCRdb's copy has only in-frame clones and leaves some out. Its listing shows about 72,000 clones. CDR1 SGHTA and CDR2 FQGTGA come from the germline V gene. The V end lost 0 bases, the J end lost 4 bases, and 13 bases lay between the germline ends. The CDR3 is 15 amino acids. Sampled while nominally healthy, donors likely had unrecorded immune exposures. In the case of this clone: Its antigen remains unknown.

The receptor's source is a middle-aged woman in good health and CMV-seropositive. What was sequenced was PBMCs. The chain combines TRBV7-3 with TRBJ2-7, with D maybe TRBD1 (6 bases). Written as DNA, the CDR3 is TGTGCCAGCAGCTTAACTCTCGGGACAAATTACGAGCAGTACTTC. Translated, it gives CASSLTLGTNYEQYF. The complete variable domain, with remaining parts taken from reference TRBV7-3 and TRBJ2-7, reads GAGVSQTPSNKVTEKGKYVELRCDPISGHTALYWYRQSLGQGPEFLIYFQGTGAADDSGLPNDRFFAVRPEGSVSTLKIQRTERGDSAVYLCASSLTLGTNYEQYFGPGTRLTVT.